What follows are 17 T cell receptor beta chains derived from one specimen sequenced in a study of cytomegalovirus exposure and HLA in healthy donors. Sequencing used immunoSEQ multiplex PCR; TCRdb keeps in-frame clones, though not all of them. The data show about 220,000 clones, almost 90% seen once. The sample was PBMCs. The receptor set was obtained from a woman between 18 and 29 years old in good health and CMV-seronegative.

This chain connects TRBV30 to TRBJ2-6; 7 bases align to TRBD1. After removal of 2 bases from V and 1 base from J, the junction contained 5 bases not matched to a gene. Germline CDR1 GTSNPN, CDR2 SVGIG (reference sequence). The CDR3 spans 16 residues. The CDR3 sequence is CAWSFTGASGANVLTF. Here the CDR3 DNA reads TGTGCCTGGAGTTTTACAGGGGCGTCTGGGGCCAACGTCCTGACTTTC.

The rearrangement joins TRBV5-6 to TRBJ1-3, with D possibly matching TRBD1 (5 bases). The V gene's germline CDR1 is SGHDT and CDR2 YYEEEE. The germline V and J ends were trimmed by 0 bases and 10 bases, with 14 bases remaining between them. CDR3 length: 14 residues. CDR3 DNA: TGTGCCAGCAGCTTGGGGGACGCGGCGGGGACCATATATTTT. This gives the protein CASSLGDAAGTIYF. Variable domain in full (rest from reference TRBV5-6 and TRBJ1-3): DAGVTQSPTHLIKTRGQQVTLRCSPKSGHDTVSWYQQALGQGPQFIFQYYEEEERQRGNFPDRFSGHQFPNYSSELNVNALLLGDSALYLCASSLGDAAGTIYFGEGSWLTVV.

The CDR3 region is CASSWGRETQYF. The CDR3 DNA is TGTGCCAGCAGTTGGGGGCGAGAGACCCAGTACTTC. The chain uses TRBV25-1 and TRBJ2-5; possibly TRBD1 for D (6 bases). Germline CDR1 is MGHDK and CDR2 is SYGVNS. V gave up 5 bases and J gave up 4 bases, with 8 bases separating them. CDR3 size: 12 residues.

V usage is TRBV29-1 and J usage is TRBJ2-7; 10 positions match TRBD1. The CDR3 length is 12 residues. Germline lookup yields CDR1 SQVTM and CDR2 ANQGSEA. V lost 4 bases, J lost 5 bases, and 2 bases stayed unmatched. The CDR3 DNA follows: TGCAGCGTTGCCGGGACAGGGGACGAGCAGTACTTC. The encoded protein is CSVAGTGDEQYF.

The chain joins TRBV28 to TRBJ2-7, with 7 bases matching TRBD2. Germline V gene lookup returns CDR1 MDHEN and CDR2 SYDVKM. J was trimmed by 3 bases and V by 7 bases; bases with no gene match: 15. This CDR3 region has 16 residues. This chain's CDR3 is CASTLGGVTALYEQYF. The CDR3 DNA sequence: TGTGCCAGCACCCTGGGGGGGGTCACTGCTCTCTACGAGCAGTACTTC.

The genes are TRBV5-1 and TRBJ2-1; D is perhaps TRBD2 (6 bases). Trimming shortened V by 0 bases and J by 5 bases, and 12 bases separated the two germline ends. Germline V gene data show CDR1 as SGHRS and CDR2 as YFSETQ. The CDR3 is 15 amino acids. CDR3 in amino acids: CASSLAGTRNNEQFF. CDR3 DNA: TGCGCCAGCAGCTTGGCCGGGACTCGAAACAATGAGCAGTTCTTC.

The chain uses TRBV9 and TRBJ2-7, with 7 bases identical to TRBD1. The junction had 11 bases not matched to a gene; V was cut back by 3 bases and J by 5 bases. Germline CDR1 and CDR2: SGDLS and YYNGEE. The CDR3 spans 15 residues. The CDR3 bases are TGTGCCAGCAGCGACGGGACAGCGGACTTCCACGAGCAGTACTTC. Its protein product is CASSDGTADFHEQYF.

The CDR3 DNA reads as TGTGCCAGCAGTGATTTGGACAGCAATAATGAAAAACTGTTTTTT. This gives the protein CASSDLDSNNEKLFF. The chain carries TRBV6-1 and TRBJ1-4, with a tentative D call TRBD1 (6 bases). V was pared by 3 bases and J by 4 bases, with 12 bases between. This CDR3 comprises 15 residues. Germline assignment: CDR1 MNHNS and CDR2 SASEGT.

Points on this clone: Germline and junction disagree at one end, which may indicate a read error. The rearrangement links TRBV27 to TRBJ2-7; 11 bases map to TRBD2. The CDR3 is 17 residues long. Germline CDR1 is MNHEY and CDR2 is SMNVEV (reference sequence). The CDR3 DNA reads as TGTGCCAGCAGCCCACTCCCGCTAGCGGGAGGAACCTACGAGCAGTGCTTC. This codes for CASSPLPLAGGTYEQCF.

This chain links TRBV28 with TRBJ1-1; TRBD1 might be the D (5 bases). This CDR3 spans 15 amino acids. The V gene lost 5 bases and the J gene lost 6 bases, with 19 bases spanning the gap. Per the germline V gene, CDR1 is MDHEN and CDR2 is SYDVKM. This CDR3 is CASSPSGRGYPEAFF. The CDR3, as DNA: TGTGCCAGCAGTCCCTCGGGTAGGGGATACCCTGAAGCTTTCTTT.

The V and J genes are TRBV5-6 and TRBJ1-1, with 7 bases matching TRBD1. The CDR3 sequence is 16 residues long. Germline assignment: CDR1 SGHDT and CDR2 YYEEEE. Germline trimming cut 4 bases from V and 1 base from J; bases unmatched to any gene: 10. The CDR3, as DNA: TGTGCCAGCAGCCCCGAGACAGGGCTGGGGAACACTGAAGCTTTCTTT. It specifies CASSPETGLGNTEAFF.

This rearrangement joins TRBV4-2 to TRBJ2-3; D may be TRBD2 (5 bases). With 0 bases removed from V and 1 base from J, the gap between germline ends came to 14 bases. The germline V gene has CDR1 LGHNA and CDR2 YNFKEQ. The CDR3 sequence is 17 residues long. CDR3 DNA: TGTGCCAGCAGCCAAGATCCGTCCGGGGTGGGCACAGATACGCAGTATTTT. This codes for CASSQDPSGVGTDTQYF.

The genes are TRBV5-1 and TRBJ2-3; D gene uncertain. The CDR3 consists of 13 residues. Trimming cost V 4 bases and J 0 bases, with 6 bases left between them. Germline V gene lookup returns CDR1 SGHRS and CDR2 YFSETQ. The CDR3 reads CASSRRSTDTQYF. CDR3 in DNA: TGCGCCAGCAGCCGGCGGAGCACAGATACGCAGTATTTT.

V usage is TRBV28 and J usage is TRBJ2-5, with 7 bases that match TRBD1. V was pared by 6 bases and J by 3 bases, with 1 base of the junction left unmatched. From germline, CDR1 is MDHEN and CDR2 SYDVKM. The CDR3 totals 12 residues. The CDR3 spells CASRGQKETQYF. The CDR3 DNA reads as TGTGCCAGCAGGGGACAGAAAGAGACCCAGTACTTC.

The genes are TRBV6-5 and TRBJ1-5; 7 bases match TRBD1. With 5 bases clipped from V and 2 bases from J, the junction kept 6 bases outside the gene matches. Germline lookup yields CDR1 MNHEY and CDR2 SVGAGI. This CDR3 has 15 residues. DNA for the CDR3: TGTGCCAGCAGTAAACAGGGGACCGGCAATCAGCCCCAGCATTTT. Translation: CASSKQGTGNQPQHF.

V gene TRBV14 combines with J gene TRBJ2-1, with TRBD2 matching 9 bases. There are 15 residues in the CDR3. The V gene's germline CDR1 is SGHDN and CDR2 FVKESK. The V gene end was trimmed by 4 bases and the J gene end by 8 bases; junction bases not matched to a gene: 9. The CDR3 nucleotides read TGTGCCAGCAGCCTCCCGGCTAGCGGGGTCTATGAGCAGTTCTTC. It translates to CASSLPASGVYEQFF.

The V call is TRBV19, the J call TRBJ2-1, with 8 bases matching TRBD1. This CDR3 comprises 14 residues. Germline trimming cut 5 bases from V and 7 bases from J; bases unmatched to any gene: 7. In germline, CDR1 is LNHDA, CDR2 SQIVND (reference sequence). The CDR3 here is CASSLRQGLNEQFF. CDR3 bases: TGTGCCAGTAGTCTCAGACAGGGGCTAAATGAGCAGTTCTTC.